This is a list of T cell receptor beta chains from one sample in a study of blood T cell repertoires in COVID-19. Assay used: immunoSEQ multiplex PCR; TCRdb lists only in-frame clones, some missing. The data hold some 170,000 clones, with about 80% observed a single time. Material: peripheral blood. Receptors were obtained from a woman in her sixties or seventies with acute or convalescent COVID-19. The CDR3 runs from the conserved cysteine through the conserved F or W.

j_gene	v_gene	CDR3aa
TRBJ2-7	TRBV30	CAWAPAGDYEQYF
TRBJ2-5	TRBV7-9	CASREEGAWAETQYF
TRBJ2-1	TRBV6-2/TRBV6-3	CASSSPPSGSYNEQFF
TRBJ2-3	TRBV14	CASSQEMSGADTQYF
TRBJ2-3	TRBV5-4	CASSLGDRTRTDTQYF
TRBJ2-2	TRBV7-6	CASSLNRGEGPSNTGELFF
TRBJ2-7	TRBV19	CASSKGLGFYEQYF
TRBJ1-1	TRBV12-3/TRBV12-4	CASSLAVVAEAFF
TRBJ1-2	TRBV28	CASSLGAGGYGYTF
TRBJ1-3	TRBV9	CASSLWSGNTIYF
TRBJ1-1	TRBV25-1	CASSAGTSEAFF
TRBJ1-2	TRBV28	CASSPYDVALAGYTF
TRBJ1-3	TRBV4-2	CASRSGTERSSTIYF
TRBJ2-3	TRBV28	CASSSREGHTDTQYF
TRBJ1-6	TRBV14	CASSQGVTGDSPLHF
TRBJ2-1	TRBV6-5	CASTPRLDNEQFF
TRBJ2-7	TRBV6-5	CASRLAGGSSYEQYF
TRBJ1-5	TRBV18	CASSPVDIDQPQHF
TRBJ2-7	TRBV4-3	CASSQDPATSGSIYEQYF
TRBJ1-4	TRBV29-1	CSVREGPEKLFF
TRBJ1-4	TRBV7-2	CASSADRGEKLFF
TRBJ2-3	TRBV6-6	CASSYSSSGVDTQYF
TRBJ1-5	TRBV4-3	CASSQDGGIRPQHF
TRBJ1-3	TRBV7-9	CAGHGGAISGNTIYF
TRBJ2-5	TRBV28	CASSLLPRLFGETQYF
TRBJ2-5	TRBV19	CASSIGTGGTETQYF
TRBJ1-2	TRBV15	CATSSLYQDSNYGYTF
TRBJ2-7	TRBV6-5	CASSRGTSNGYEQYF